Each of the 3 T cell receptor beta chains below was sequenced from the same sample in a study of memory CD4+ T cells and cytomegalovirus serostatus. The method was immunoSEQ multiplex PCR; TCRdb's version includes in-frame clones alone and lacks a portion of them. The sample has nearly 50,000 clones, more than 70% seen once. The sort gate was single viable CD3+CD4+CD8-CD45RO+ cells for memory CD4+ T cells. Material: memory CD4+ T cells from blood. All receptors come from an adult in good health and CMV-seronegative.

This clone was counted once. This chain joins TRBV4-1 and TRBJ1-2; 7 nucleotides match TRBD1. This CDR3 is built from 16 residues. Germline V lookup: CDR1 MGHRA, CDR2 YSYEKL. V trimming: 2 bases; J trimming: 8 bases; junction bases outside the gene matches: 14. CDR3 in DNA: TGCGCCAGCAGCCAACGATGGGAGAGGGGGCCTCAGGGCTACACCTTC. It encodes CASSQRWERGPQGYTF.

CDR3 coding DNA: TGTGCTAGTGGTACGGGACAGCGAGGATCGGGAAATGAGCAGTTCTTC. Amino acids: CASGTGQRGSGNEQFF. V gene TRBV12-5 combines with J gene TRBJ2-1; TRBD1 matches 7 bases. The CDR3 length is 16 residues. Germline loops: CDR1 LGHNT, CDR2 FRNRAP. Losses at the gene ends were 5 bases for V and 7 bases for J; bases not matched to a gene: 14.

The chain combines TRBV28 with TRBJ2-7, with D uncertain. CDR1 is MDHEN, CDR2 SYDVKM, per germline. Trimming cost V 2 bases and J 6 bases, with 14 bases left between them. This CDR3 has 14 amino acids. The chain's CDR3 is CASSLVEGNSEQYF. DNA of the CDR3: TGTGCCAGCAGTTTAGTCGAAGGTAACTCCGAGCAGTACTTC.